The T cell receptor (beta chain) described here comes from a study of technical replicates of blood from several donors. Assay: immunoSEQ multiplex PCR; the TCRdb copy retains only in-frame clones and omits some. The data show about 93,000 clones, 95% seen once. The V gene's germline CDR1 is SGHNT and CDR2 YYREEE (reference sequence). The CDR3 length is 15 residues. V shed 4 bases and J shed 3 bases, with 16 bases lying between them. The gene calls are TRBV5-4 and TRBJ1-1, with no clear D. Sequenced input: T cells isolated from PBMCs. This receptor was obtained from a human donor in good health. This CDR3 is CASSRRWADHTEAFF. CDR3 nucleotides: TGTGCCAGCAGCCGACGGTGGGCCGATCACACTGAAGCTTTCTTT. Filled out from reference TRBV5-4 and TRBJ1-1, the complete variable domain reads ETGVTQSPTHLIKTRGQQVTLRCSSQSGHNTVSWYQQALGQGPQFIFQYYREEENGRGNFPPRFSGLQFPNYSSELNVNALELDDSALYLCASSRRWADHTEAFFGQGTRLTVV.